This T cell receptor beta chain was documented in a study of shared clonotypes between healthy human individuals. At the level of the study: Each donor's CD8 memory used one plate, CD8 naive two, each CD4 subset three.

None of the donors, who were healthy HIV-negative adults, had recently had acute infections or vaccinations. CD8 memory merged CD45RO+ with CCR7-negative CD45RA+ TemRA cells. Germline V gene data show CDR1 as MGHRA and CDR2 as YSYEKL. This CDR3 is 15 amino acids long. V was clipped by 3 bases and J by 3 bases; unmatched bases: 7. TCRdb's copy holds only in-frame clones and misses some; the assay was immunoSEQ multiplex PCR. Of 600,000 to 750,000 clones in the sample, about 92% were seen once. The source of this sequence is a man aged 18-30 years in good health. Some clones in this sample may be carry-over from other donors' samples. The sequenced material came from memory CD8+ T cells from PBMCs. As for subset: CD45RO+ cells pooled with CCR7-negative TemRA cells. V usage is TRBV4-1 and J usage is TRBJ1-2; TRBD1 matches 7 bases. The CDR3 here is CASSQLTGQHYGYTF. CDR3 in DNA: TGCGCCAGCAGCCAGCTAACGGGACAGCACTATGGCTACACCTTC.